This entry concerns a single T cell receptor beta chain. Its antigen is still unknown. Template switching supplied a universal primer site; unique molecular identifiers were carried on the cDNA. TCRdb fed the 5' RACE reads into MiXCR, producing one record per CDR3 protein. The sample shows approximately 470,000 distinct CDR3 sequences, 14% of them seen only once. This record comes from a study of identical twins. Regarding the study as a whole: Zero-insertion results could be subject to partial confounding by invariant MAIT and iNKT cells. With abundant cord blood beta clonotypes, insertions were fewer; memory repertoires showed no such pattern.

Between the trimmed V and J ends, which lost 6 bases and 0 bases, there was a span of 16 bases. The CDR3 runs to 16 residues. Germline V lookup: CDR1 ENHRY, CDR2 SYGVKD. The same specimen was also included in a second study, on yellow fever vaccine responses in identical twins.

This sequence was found in a young woman in good health. The V gene is TRBV10-3, the J gene TRBJ2-3; D might be TRBD1 or TRBD2, each matching 7 bases. What was sequenced was CD4+ T cells sorted from blood. The CDR3, as DNA: TGTGCCATCAGGTCGACAGGGAGGGGCAGCACAGATACGCAGTATTTT. This codes for CAIRSTGRGSTDTQYF.